A selection of T cell receptor beta chains follows, all from one sample in a study of early T cells in non-severe SARS-CoV-2 infection. TCRdb reanalysed the 5' RACE reads using MiXCR and keeps one entry per CDR3 protein. Among roughly 61,000 distinct CDR3 sequences, 10% were seen once, and the ten largest hold 8.5% to 9.5%. Specimen: whole blood. The receptors shown here come from an adult who was a healthcare worker with PCR-confirmed SARS-CoV-2 infection or an uninfected control (not recorded which). Each CDR3 is given with its conserved first and last residue. D genes are given only for firm matches. The size entry is marked missing in some rows and otherwise reads once, few, many or a size class.

clone_size: medium-sized
d_call: TRBD1
j_call: TRBJ2-2
v_call: TRBV19
cdr3_aa: CASSILDREYTGELFF
cdr3_nt: TGTGCCAGTAGTATCCTAGACAGGGAGTACACCGGGGAGCTGTTTTTT

clone_size: many
d_call: NA
j_call: TRBJ2-7
v_call: TRBV30
cdr3_aa: CAWSRLSAEQYF
cdr3_nt: TGTGCCTGGAGTCGATTATCCGCGGAGCAGTACTTC

clone_size: few
d_call: TRBD1
j_call: TRBJ2-7
v_call: TRBV18
cdr3_aa: CASSPGTGASYEQYF
cdr3_nt: TGTGCCAGCTCACCCGGGACAGGGGCTTCCTACGAGCAGTACTTC

clone_size: many
d_call: TRBD2
j_call: TRBJ2-3
v_call: TRBV11-2
cdr3_aa: CASSSSGLAGLTDTQYF
cdr3_nt: TGTGCCAGCAGCTCGTCGGGACTAGCGGGATTAACAGATACGCAGTATTTT

clone_size: many
d_call: TRBD2
j_call: TRBJ2-2
v_call: TRBV5-1
cdr3_aa: CASSLVGLGNTGELFF
cdr3_nt: TGCGCCAGCAGCTTGGTCGGACTAGGGAACACCGGGGAGCTGTTTTTT

clone_size: many
d_call: NA
j_call: TRBJ2-7
v_call: TRBV19
cdr3_aa: CASSPGGSPFSYEQYF
cdr3_nt: TGTGCCAGTAGTCCCGGGGGAAGCCCGTTCTCCTACGAGCAGTACTTC

clone_size: many
d_call: NA
j_call: TRBJ1-1
v_call: TRBV6-5
cdr3_aa: CASTDSTEAFF
cdr3_nt: TGTGCCAGCACGGACAGCACTGAAGCTTTCTTT

clone_size: NA
d_call: TRBD1
j_call: TRBJ1-3
v_call: TRBV6-5
cdr3_aa: CASSYVGQGSGNTIYF
cdr3_nt: TGTGCCAGCAGTTACGTGGGACAGGGATCTGGAAACACCATATATTTT

clone_size: many
d_call: NA
j_call: TRBJ1-3
v_call: TRBV29-1
cdr3_aa: CSVVSMGFSGNTIYF
cdr3_nt: TGCAGCGTTGTCTCCATGGGGTTCTCTGGAAACACCATATATTTT

clone_size: NA
d_call: NA
j_call: TRBJ2-3
v_call: TRBV7-6
cdr3_aa: CASSSFRTDTQYF
cdr3_nt: TGTGCCAGCAGCTCTTTCCGCACAGATACGCAGTATTTT

clone_size: many
d_call: NA
j_call: TRBJ2-1
v_call: TRBV7-2
cdr3_aa: CASSSQTSSYNEQFF
cdr3_nt: TGTGCCAGCAGCTCGCAGACGAGCTCCTACAATGAGCAGTTCTTC

clone_size: many
d_call: TRBD2
j_call: TRBJ2-7
v_call: TRBV7-9
cdr3_aa: CASSFSGTSVSYEQYF
cdr3_nt: TGTGCCAGCAGCTTTTCCGGGACTAGCGTTTCCTACGAGCAGTACTTC

clone_size: many
d_call: NA
j_call: TRBJ2-1
v_call: TRBV20-1
cdr3_aa: CSAPGRYNEQFF
cdr3_nt: TGCAGTGCCCCAGGGAGGTACAATGAGCAGTTCTTC

clone_size: many
d_call: NA
j_call: TRBJ2-1
v_call: TRBV29-1
cdr3_aa: CSVETLGSEQFF
cdr3_nt: TGCAGCGTTGAAACCCTCGGCAGTGAGCAGTTCTTC

clone_size: NA
d_call: NA
j_call: TRBJ1-1
v_call: TRBV7-2
cdr3_aa: CASSSRRANTEAFF
cdr3_nt: TGTGCCAGCAGCTCCCGGCGGGCGAACACTGAAGCTTTCTTT

clone_size: NA
d_call: NA
j_call: TRBJ1-1
v_call: TRBV11-2
cdr3_aa: CASSQGLAEAFF
cdr3_nt: TGTGCCAGCAGCCAAGGGTTGGCTGAAGCTTTCTTT

clone_size: many
d_call: NA
j_call: TRBJ1-6
v_call: TRBV2
cdr3_aa: CASSETGSYNSPLHF
cdr3_nt: TGTGCCAGCAGTGAGACAGGCTCCTATAATTCACCCCTCCACTTT

clone_size: many
d_call: TRBD1
j_call: TRBJ2-2
v_call: TRBV4-1
cdr3_aa: CASSQEARGSTGELFF
cdr3_nt: TGCGCCAGCAGCCAAGAGGCCAGGGGGAGCACCGGGGAGCTGTTTTTT

clone_size: NA
d_call: TRBD2
j_call: TRBJ2-4
v_call: TRBV6-2/TRBV6-3
cdr3_aa: CASSLTSGSRPIQYF
cdr3_nt: TGTGCCAGCAGTTTGACTAGCGGGAGCAGACCCATTCAGTACTTC

clone_size: many
d_call: NA
j_call: TRBJ1-1
v_call: TRBV7-2
cdr3_aa: CASSPRVTEAFF
cdr3_nt: TGTGCCAGCAGCCCCAGAGTGACTGAAGCTTTCTTT

clone_size: few
d_call: NA
j_call: TRBJ1-1
v_call: TRBV29-1
cdr3_aa: CSSTRGVSTEAFF
cdr3_nt: TGCAGCTCCACGAGAGGGGTTAGCACTGAAGCTTTCTTT

clone_size: few
d_call: TRBD2
j_call: TRBJ2-3
v_call: TRBV29-1
cdr3_aa: CSVGEAGVVTDTQYF
cdr3_nt: TGCAGCGTTGGGGAGGCGGGAGTAGTCACAGATACGCAGTATTTT

clone_size: many
d_call: TRBD1
j_call: TRBJ2-1
v_call: TRBV7-3
cdr3_aa: CASSYDRGNEQFF
cdr3_nt: TGTGCCAGCAGCTATGACAGGGGCAATGAGCAGTTCTTC

clone_size: many
d_call: TRBD2
j_call: TRBJ2-1
v_call: TRBV5-1
cdr3_aa: CASSSLAGAYHNEQFF
cdr3_nt: TGCGCCAGCAGCTCATTAGCGGGAGCTTACCACAATGAGCAGTTCTTC

clone_size: few
d_call: NA
j_call: TRBJ1-1
v_call: TRBV7-2
cdr3_aa: CASSLYQRTEAFF
cdr3_nt: TGTGCCAGCAGCTTATACCAACGAACTGAAGCTTTCTTT

clone_size: many
d_call: TRBD2
j_call: TRBJ2-7
v_call: TRBV11-2
cdr3_aa: CASSQTSGGYEQYF
cdr3_nt: TGTGCCAGCAGCCAGACTAGCGGGGGCTACGAGCAGTACTTC

clone_size: NA
d_call: NA
j_call: TRBJ1-5
v_call: TRBV19
cdr3_aa: CASSMAQANQPQHF
cdr3_nt: TGTGCCAGTAGTATGGCGCAGGCAAATCAGCCCCAGCATTTT

clone_size: many
d_call: NA
j_call: TRBJ1-5
v_call: TRBV12-3/TRBV12-4
cdr3_aa: CASSPGGGVYQPQHF
cdr3_nt: TGTGCCAGCAGTCCCGGTGGAGGAGTTTATCAGCCCCAGCATTTT

clone_size: many
d_call: NA
j_call: TRBJ1-4
v_call: TRBV29-1
cdr3_aa: CSVIPSGGTNEKLFF
cdr3_nt: TGCAGCGTTATACCCTCTGGGGGCACTAATGAAAAACTGTTTTTT

clone_size: NA
d_call: TRBD1
j_call: TRBJ1-1
v_call: TRBV5-1
cdr3_aa: CASSLMDRAEAFF
cdr3_nt: TGCGCCAGCAGCTTGATGGACAGGGCTGAAGCTTTCTTT

clone_size: many
d_call: NA
j_call: TRBJ2-1
v_call: TRBV9
cdr3_aa: CASSVAGGASNEQFF
cdr3_nt: TGTGCCAGCAGCGTAGCTGGAGGTGCATCGAATGAGCAGTTCTTC

clone_size: many
d_call: TRBD2
j_call: TRBJ2-7
v_call: TRBV6-5
cdr3_aa: CASSLTGLAGGLAYEQYF
cdr3_nt: TGTGCCAGCAGTTTGACCGGACTAGCGGGAGGTCTCGCCTACGAGCAGTACTTC

clone_size: many
d_call: TRBD2
j_call: TRBJ2-3
v_call: TRBV20-1
cdr3_aa: CSVGGAGVTDTQYF
cdr3_nt: TGCAGTGTTGGCGGGGCGGGAGTGACAGATACGCAGTATTTT

clone_size: NA
d_call: TRBD2
j_call: TRBJ2-7
v_call: TRBV20-1
cdr3_aa: CSASRLLAGVFEQYF
cdr3_nt: TGCAGTGCTAGCCGGCTACTAGCGGGAGTATTCGAGCAGTACTTC

clone_size: many
d_call: NA
j_call: TRBJ1-5
v_call: TRBV15
cdr3_aa: CATSRYVVFEGNQPQHF
cdr3_nt: TGTGCCACCAGCAGATACGTTGTCTTCGAAGGCAATCAGCCCCAGCATTTT

clone_size: many
d_call: NA
j_call: TRBJ2-3
v_call: TRBV6-6
cdr3_aa: CASSYSLSGTPRWGHTDTQYF
cdr3_nt: TGTGCCAGCAGTTACTCTTTGAGCGGGACTCCCCGGTGGGGACACACAGATACGCAGTATTTT

clone_size: many
d_call: TRBD2
j_call: TRBJ2-7
v_call: TRBV13
cdr3_aa: CASSLGGLPYEQYF
cdr3_nt: TGTGCCAGCAGCTTAGGGGGACTACCCTACGAGCAGTACTTC

clone_size: NA
d_call: TRBD2
j_call: TRBJ2-1
v_call: TRBV14
cdr3_aa: CASSRRATGTSGRRDEQFF
cdr3_nt: TGTGCCAGCAGCCGCCGCGCGACTGGGACTAGCGGGAGAAGGGATGAGCAGTTCTTC

clone_size: many
d_call: TRBD1
j_call: TRBJ1-2
v_call: TRBV7-9
cdr3_aa: CASSPGQGYGYTF
cdr3_nt: TGTGCCAGCAGCCCGGGACAGGGGTATGGCTACACCTTC

clone_size: many
d_call: TRBD1
j_call: TRBJ1-2
v_call: TRBV11-2
cdr3_aa: CASSSTRQGVYGYTF
cdr3_nt: TGTGCCAGCAGCTCAACTCGACAGGGAGTCTATGGCTACACCTTC

clone_size: many
d_call: TRBD1
j_call: TRBJ1-2
v_call: TRBV24-1
cdr3_aa: CATSDTRTGEIYGYTF
cdr3_nt: TGTGCCACCAGTGATACACGGACAGGGGAAATATATGGCTACACCTTC

clone_size: many
d_call: NA
j_call: TRBJ2-3
v_call: TRBV5-1
cdr3_aa: CASSLEGRLSTDTQYF
cdr3_nt: TGCGCCAGCAGCTTGGAAGGCCGGCTGAGCACAGATACGCAGTATTTT

clone_size: few
d_call: NA
j_call: TRBJ2-1
v_call: TRBV11-2
cdr3_aa: CASSLFGLDPYNEQFF
cdr3_nt: TGTGCCAGCAGCTTGTTTGGGTTAGACCCCTACAATGAGCAGTTCTTC

clone_size: many
d_call: NA
j_call: TRBJ2-6
v_call: TRBV6-4
cdr3_aa: CASSDSLSCWRKVSGANVLTF
cdr3_nt: TGTGCCAGCAGTGACTCGTTATCCTGCTGGCGGAAAGTCTCTGGGGCCAACGTCCTGACTTTC

clone_size: few
d_call: NA
j_call: TRBJ1-2
v_call: TRBV6-1
cdr3_aa: CASSELKRGYTF
cdr3_nt: TGTGCCAGCAGTGAATTGAAAAGGGGCTACACCTTC

clone_size: NA
d_call: TRBD2
j_call: TRBJ2-5
v_call: TRBV7-6
cdr3_aa: CASSLTTTSGGETQYF
cdr3_nt: TGTGCCAGCAGCTTAACGACGACTAGCGGGGGAGAGACCCAGTACTTC

clone_size: NA
d_call: NA
j_call: TRBJ2-7
v_call: TRBV11-2
cdr3_aa: CASSFDGYLSYEQHF
cdr3_nt: TGTGCCAGCAGCTTCGACGGCTATCTCTCCTACGAGCAGCACTTC

clone_size: NA
d_call: NA
j_call: TRBJ2-2
v_call: TRBV27
cdr3_aa: CASSPKGARAVIMRTGELFF
cdr3_nt: TGTGCCAGCAGTCCCAAAGGGGCCCGGGCGGTAATAATGCGGACCGGGGAGCTGTTTTTT

clone_size: few
d_call: TRBD1
j_call: TRBJ1-1
v_call: TRBV7-9
cdr3_aa: CASSPLDRGAMNTEAFF
cdr3_nt: TGTGCCAGCAGCCCTTTGGACAGGGGGGCAATGAACACTGAAGCTTTCTTT

clone_size: many
d_call: NA
j_call: TRBJ2-7
v_call: TRBV7-6
cdr3_aa: CASSLAPGLLYEQYF
cdr3_nt: TGTGCCAGCAGCTTAGCACCGGGACTTCTTTACGAGCAGTACTTC

clone_size: NA
d_call: TRBD1
j_call: TRBJ1-2
v_call: TRBV14
cdr3_aa: CASSQNRGYGYTF
cdr3_nt: TGTGCCAGCAGCCAAAACAGGGGCTATGGCTACACCTTC

clone_size: few
d_call: NA
j_call: TRBJ1-1
v_call: TRBV18
cdr3_aa: CASSPPPGHNTEAFF
cdr3_nt: TGTGCCAGCTCACCACCGCCGGGGCATAACACTGAAGCTTTCTTT

clone_size: many
d_call: TRBD1
j_call: TRBJ1-5
v_call: TRBV19
cdr3_aa: CASRDLGQGSVQPQHF
cdr3_nt: TGTGCCAGCCGAGACCTGGGACAGGGAAGCGTTCAGCCCCAGCATTTT